This TCR beta chain was recorded in a study of shared clonotypes between healthy human individuals. CD8 cells regarded as naive lacked CD45RO, were positively chosen for CCR7, and omitted terminally differentiated effector memory CD45RA+ cells. Overall study results and limits: Generation probabilities were higher for clonotypes shared across all four sorted-subset donors than for unshared ones.

This clone was observed a single time. Its antigen remains unknown. Every immunoSEQ plate was one replicate of a subset's evenly spread DNA. Authors' methods: Filtering differed since immunoSEQ provided only junctions, with no quality scores. Some clones are missing from TCRdb's copy, which holds only in-frame ones; the method was immunoSEQ multiplex PCR. That table furnishes V, J and clone size, whereas the DNA furnished D and trimming. The repertoire includes roughly 2,000,000 clones, about 95% of them detected once, and approximately 1.2% sits in the top ten. From germline, CDR1 is SEHNR and CDR2 FQNEAQ (reference sequence). This CDR3 has 15 residues. Deletions cut 4 bases from V and 0 bases from J, with 13 bases between.

The source material was naive CD8+ T cells sorted from blood. The sequence came from a man aged 18-30 years in good health. V and J are TRBV7-9 and TRBJ2-7, with D perhaps matching TRBD1 (6 bases). The chain's CDR3 is CASSSEQDSSYEQYF. CDR3 bases: TGTGCCAGCAGCTCCGAGCAGGACAGCTCCTACGAGCAGTACTTC.